The 5 T cell receptor beta chains listed next were all sequenced from one sample in a study of T cell responses to AZD1222 COVID-19 vaccine. Measured with immunoSEQ multiplex PCR; TCRdb has only the in-frame clones, and not every one. The data hold 150,000 to 200,000 clones, with about 91% observed a single time. Sequenced material: peripheral blood, taken 28 days after the second AZD1222 dose. The receptors were sampled from an adult who received the AZD1222 COVID-19 vaccine.

The chain is built from TRBV2 and TRBJ2-7, with a tentative D call TRBD1 (6 bases). Trimming cost V 7 bases and J 1 base, with 14 bases left between them. From germline, CDR1 is SNHLY and CDR2 FYNNEI. The CDR3 extends over 14 amino acids. CDR3 DNA sequence: TGTGCCAGCACTTTCCGGGACACTTCCTACGAGCAGTACTTC. Its protein is CASTFRDTSYEQYF.

V and J are TRBV25-1 and TRBJ2-5, with D unclear. The CDR3 contains 12 residues. V lost 5 bases to trimming and J lost 0 bases, with 4 bases between them. The germline gives CDR1 MGHDK, CDR2 SYGVNS. The CDR3 coding sequence is TGTGCCAGCAGTAAAAACCAAGAGACCCAGTACTTC. Translating it yields CASSKNQETQYF.

This chain uses TRBV3-1 (or the pseudogene TRBV3-2) with TRBJ1-1; no clear D gene. The V gene's germline CDR1 is LGHDT and CDR2 YNNKEL (reference sequence). Trimming left V 1 base short and J 0 bases short, with 9 bases between. This CDR3 has 15 amino acids. CDR3 sequence (DNA): TGTGCCAGCAGCCAAGCCACGACGGTGAACACTGAAGCTTTCTTT. Amino acids: CASSQATTVNTEAFF.

The V and J genes are TRBV19 and TRBJ1-1; 9 positions agree with TRBD1. V dropped 4 bases and J dropped 0; count of bases not matched to a gene: 3. Looked up from germline, CDR1 is LNHDA and CDR2 is SQIVND (reference sequence). The CDR3 runs to 15 residues. The CDR3 DNA sequence: TGTGCCAGTAGTAGGACAGGGGTGTTGAACACTGAAGCTTTCTTT. Amino acids: CASSRTGVLNTEAFF.

This clone was seen only once. V usage is TRBV2 and J usage is TRBJ1-2; D is undetermined. V lost 6 bases to trimming and J lost 8 bases, with 13 bases between them. Germline lookup yields CDR1 SNHLY and CDR2 FYNNEI. This CDR3 is 12 amino acids long. The CDR3 loop reads CASSATPWGYTF. The CDR3 bases are TGTGCCAGCAGCGCCACACCCTGGGGCTACACCTTC.